The 2 T cell receptor beta chains listed next were all sequenced from one sample in a study of shared clonotypes between healthy human individuals. Profiling relied on immunoSEQ multiplex PCR, and the TCRdb table lists in-frame clones only, not all of them. The sample has more than 400,000 clones; 70% to 80% are singletons. Source material: PBMCs. The source is a woman aged 40-49 years in good health. Some clones in this sample may be carry-over from other donors' samples.

CDR3 region: CASSPQDSDTQYF. The CDR3 DNA sequence: TGTGCCAGCTCACCACAAGATTCAGATACGCAGTATTTT. The rearrangement joins TRBV18 to TRBJ2-3, with unresolved D. V was shortened by 1 base and J by 4 bases, with 6 bases between the two germline ends. Looked up from germline, CDR1 is KGHSH and CDR2 is LQKENI. This CDR3 has 13 amino acids.

Concerning this clone itself: A much larger clonotype is one base distant, so this may be a read error. The identical CDR3 is also encoded by other nucleotide sequences in the sample. DNA for the CDR3: TGTGCCAGCAGTGGAACGGCCCCAGGGGGCGCCGGAGGCTACACCTTC. Amino acids: CASSGTAPGGAGGYTF. The J gene is TRBJ1-2, the V gene TRBV2, with 8 bases aligning to TRBD1. V was clipped by 4 bases and J by 8 bases; unmatched bases: 15. The germline V gene encodes CDR1 SNHLY and CDR2 FYNNEI. There are 16 residues in the CDR3.